This TCR beta chain was found in a study of blood T cell repertoires in COVID-19. In the original analysis: Reference gene primer amplification gave nucleated cell count estimates. This table comes from immunoSEQ multiplex PCR, and its TCRdb copy is limited to in-frame clones, with some not included. V, J and clone size reflect that table, while D and trimming were determined from the DNA. This sample carries approximately 170,000 clones, around 80% of them seen once, and the ten largest clones take roughly an eighth. CDR3 length: 15 amino acids. Germline-derived CDR1 and CDR2 are KGHSH and LQKENI. Trimming took off 4 bases at V and 8 bases at J, with 20 bases between the two ends.

The receptor was isolated from a woman aged 50 to 65 with acute or convalescent COVID-19. Sequenced input: peripheral blood. This chain connects TRBV18 to TRBJ1-2; D possibly corresponds to TRBD1 (5 bases). In DNA form, the CDR3 reads TGTGCCAGCTCACGACCAGGCCAGGGAGGAAGAGGCTACACCTTC. Its protein is CASSRPGQGGRGYTF.